The source of this TCR beta chain is a study of shared clonotypes between healthy human individuals. The CDR3 is made up of 15 amino acids. Germline CDR1 is SQVTM and CDR2 is ANQGSEA. Within Nashville, Tennessee resided all donors, each a Caucasian adult. About this clone: Its ends do not fully match the called genes, so a read error is possible.

TCRdb's table, derived via immunoSEQ multiplex PCR, lists solely in-frame clones and lacks some. The table records under 600,000 clones, around three quarters of them present only once. The sample consisted of PBMCs. The source is a woman between 40 and 50 years old in good health. Some clones in this sample may be carry-over from other donors' samples. The chain combines TRBV29-1 with TRBJ1-4; 9 bases fit TRBD1. The CDR3 loop reads CSVEDSGTGNGKLFF. In DNA form, the CDR3 reads TGCAGCGTTGAGGACTCCGGGACAGGGAATGGAAAACTGTTTTTT.